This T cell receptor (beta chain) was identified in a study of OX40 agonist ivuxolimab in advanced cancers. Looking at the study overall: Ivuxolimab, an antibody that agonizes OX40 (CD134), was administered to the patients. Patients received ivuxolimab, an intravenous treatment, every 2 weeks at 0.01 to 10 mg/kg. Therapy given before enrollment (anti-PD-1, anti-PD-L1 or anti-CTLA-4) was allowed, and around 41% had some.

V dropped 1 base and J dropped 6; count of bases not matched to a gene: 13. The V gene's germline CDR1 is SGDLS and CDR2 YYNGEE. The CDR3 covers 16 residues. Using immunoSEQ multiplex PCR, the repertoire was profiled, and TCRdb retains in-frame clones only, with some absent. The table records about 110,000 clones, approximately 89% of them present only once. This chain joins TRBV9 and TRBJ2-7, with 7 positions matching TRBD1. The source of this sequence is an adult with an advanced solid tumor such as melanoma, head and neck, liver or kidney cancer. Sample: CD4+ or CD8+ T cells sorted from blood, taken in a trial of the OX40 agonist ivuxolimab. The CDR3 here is CASSVSQGTLVGEQYF. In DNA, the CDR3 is TGTGCCAGCAGCGTATCACAGGGGACGCTTGTGGGCGAGCAGTACTTC. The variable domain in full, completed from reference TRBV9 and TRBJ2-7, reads DSGVTQTPKHLITATGQRVTLRCSPRSGDLSVYWYQQSLDQGLQFLIQYYNGEERAKGNILERFSAQQFPDLHSELNLSSLELGDSALYFCASSVSQGTLVGEQYFGPGTRLTVT.